The 14 T cell receptor beta chains below come from one sample, sequenced in a study of shared clonotypes between healthy human individuals. The protocol was immunoSEQ multiplex PCR, while the TCRdb copy is restricted to in-frame clones and leaves out a portion. The repertoire has hundreds of thousands of clones, around 72% of them found once; the top ten carry 1.5% to 2%. Source material: memory CD4+ T cells sorted from blood. The subset denotes: CD45RA-negative fraction. The receptors derive from a woman aged 25 to 39 in good health.

The J gene is TRBJ1-1, the V gene TRBV28, with D unresolved. Trimming cost V 3 bases and J 8 bases, with 7 bases left between them. Germline CDR1 and CDR2: MDHEN and SYDVKM. CDR3 length: 11 amino acids. CDR3: CASSLGEEAFF. The CDR3 nucleotides read TGTGCCAGCAGTTTGGGAGAAGAAGCTTTCTTT.

Turning to this clone: Other DNA sequences from this sample encode an identical CDR3 as well. This chain uses TRBV18 with TRBJ2-3; either TRBD1 or TRBD2 may fit D (5 bases each). Trimming shortened V by 3 bases and J by 4 bases, and 8 bases separated the two germline ends. Germline loops: CDR1 KGHSH, CDR2 LQKENI. The CDR3 is made up of 13 amino acids. In DNA, the CDR3 is TGTGCCAGCTCACCGGGGGTGGCAGATACGCAGTATTTT. Translated: CASSPGVADTQYF.

J is TRBJ2-7 and V is TRBV28; TRBD1 matches at 8 bases. This CDR3 is built from 15 residues. CDR1 MDHEN and CDR2 SYDVKM come from the germline V gene. Germline trimming cut 3 bases from V and 4 bases from J; bases unmatched to any gene: 8. The CDR3 is CASSFNDRGFYEQYF. The CDR3, as DNA: TGTGCCAGCAGTTTTAACGACAGGGGATTTTACGAGCAGTACTTC.

The sample holds one count of this clone. This chain joins TRBV6-5 and TRBJ2-5, with 7 nucleotides matching TRBD1. The CDR3 covers 13 residues. Germline values: CDR1 MNHEY, CDR2 SVGAGI. J was trimmed by 2 bases and V by 5 bases; bases with no gene match: 2. CDR3 loop: CASSGTAQETQYF. CDR3 in DNA: TGTGCCAGCAGTGGGACAGCACAAGAGACCCAGTACTTC.

This clone is a singleton in its sample. The rearrangement joins TRBV30 to TRBJ2-7; D not certain. Germline CDR1 reads GTSNPN; CDR2 reads SVGIG (reference sequence). This CDR3 contains 13 residues. Trimming took off 2 bases at V and 2 bases at J, with 10 bases between the two ends. For the CDR3, the DNA is TGTGCCTGGAGTTCCCGAGCCCCCTACGAGCAGTACTTC. Its protein is CAWSSRAPYEQYF.

This rearrangement joins TRBV7-2 to TRBJ2-7, with D perhaps matching TRBD2 (5 bases). CDR1 and CDR2 (germline): SGHTA, FQGNSA. Trimming shortened V by 2 bases and J by 0 bases, and 17 bases separated the two germline ends. The CDR3 consists of 17 residues. CDR3 amino acids: CASSLTWRQTSSYEQYF. CDR3 DNA sequence: TGTGCCAGCAGCTTAACCTGGAGGCAGACGAGCTCCTACGAGCAGTACTTC.

This clone has a handful of counts. J is TRBJ2-1 and V is TRBV5-1, with 14 bases lining up with TRBD2. With V trimmed by 4 bases and J by 9 bases, 3 bases remained unmatched. Germline values: CDR1 SGHRS, CDR2 YFSETQ. This CDR3 region has 14 residues. This CDR3 is CASSLGTSGGEQFF. The CDR3 nucleotides are TGCGCCAGCAGCCTCGGGACTAGCGGGGGTGAGCAGTTCTTC.

This clone showed up just a few times. Being one base from a much bigger clone, this may be a read error. The identical CDR3 is also encoded by other nucleotide sequences in the sample. The chain has TRBV11-2 and TRBJ1-1, with unresolved D. Germline assignment: CDR1 SGHAT and CDR2 FQNNGV. Between the trimmed V and J ends, which lost 5 bases and 3 bases, there was a span of 10 bases. CDR3 length equals 13 residues. CDR3 DNA sequence: TGTGCCAGCAGCACCCAGAGGGACACTGAAGCTTTCTTT. Amino acids: CASSTQRDTEAFF. Full variable domain (rest looked up from reference TRBV11-2 and TRBJ1-1): EAGVAQSPRYKIIEKRQSVAFWCNPISGHATLYWYQQILGQGPKLLIQFQNNGVVDDSQLPKDRFSAERLKGVDSTLKIQPAKLEDSAVYLCASSTQRDTEAFFGQGTRLTVV.

The rearrangement uses TRBV4-1 and TRBJ2-1, with TRBD2 identical over 12 bases. The V and J ends lost 6 bases and 8 bases, in that order; junction bases with no gene match: 11. The CDR3 is 16 residues long. Germline V CDR1 and CDR2: MGHRA, YSYEKL. CDR3 residues: CASSLRLAGAADEQFF. In nucleotides, the CDR3 is TGCGCCAGCAGTTTAAGACTAGCGGGAGCCGCGGATGAGCAGTTCTTC.

The chain combines TRBV5-5 with TRBJ2-7; D is uncertain. This CDR3 contains 13 residues. Germline V gives CDR1 SGHKS, CDR2 YYEKEE (reference sequence). V lost 0 bases and J 3 bases, leaving 7 bases between the germline ends. CDR3 protein: CASSLAQLYEQYF. The CDR3 coding sequence is TGTGCCAGCAGCTTGGCACAGCTCTACGAGCAGTACTTC. The variable domain in full, completed from reference TRBV5-5 and TRBJ2-7, reads DAGVTQSPTHLIKTRGQQVTLRCSPISGHKSVSWYQQVLGQGPQFIFQYYEKEERGRGNFPDRFSARQFPNYSSELNVNALLLGDSALYLCASSLAQLYEQYFGPGTRLTVT.

This clone was observed a few times. V is TRBV7-2 and J is TRBJ1-2, with 7 bases aligning to TRBD1. This CDR3 is 14 amino acids long. Germline CDR1 SGHTA, CDR2 FQGNSA. The trim removed 4 bases at V and 4 bases at J, leaving 6 bases unmatched. This chain's CDR3 is CASSSPQGVYGYTF. As DNA, the CDR3 is TGTGCCAGCAGCTCCCCCCAGGGGGTCTATGGCTACACCTTC. Looking up the rest from reference TRBV7-2 and TRBJ1-2 gives the full variable domain: GAGVSQSPSNKVTEKGKDVELRCDPISGHTALYWYRQSLGQGLEFLIYFQGNSAPDKSGLPSDRFSAERTGGSVSTLTIQRTQQEDSAVYLCASSSPQGVYGYTFGSGTRLTVV.

The chain is built from TRBV18 and TRBJ2-5; D assignment may be TRBD1 or TRBD2 (5 bases each). The DNA end is a closer match to TRBJ2-7, so the J assignment may be wrong. This CDR3 comprises 20 residues. Germline lookup yields CDR1 KGHSH and CDR2 LQKENI. The CDR3 sequence is CASSPVYEGRSPQSSYEQYF. DNA for the CDR3: TGTGCCAGCTCACCAGTTTATGAGGGGCGCTCGCCCCAGAGCTCCTACGAGCAGTACTTC.

The chain couples TRBV2 to TRBJ1-5; 8 positions match TRBD1. Germline values: CDR1 SNHLY, CDR2 FYNNEI. The CDR3 is 15 residues long. With V trimmed by 9 bases and J by 5 bases, 12 bases remained unmatched. The CDR3 is CASSETGTGDQPQHF. Written as DNA, the CDR3 is TGTGCCAGTTCCGAGACCGGGACAGGCGATCAGCCCCAGCATTTT.

V usage is TRBV7-2 and J usage is TRBJ2-1; D is perhaps TRBD1 (5 bases). With 2 bases removed from V and 8 bases from J, the gap between germline ends came to 16 bases. The CDR3 contains 15 residues. Germline V CDR1 and CDR2: SGHTA, FQGNSA. The CDR3 DNA sequence: TGTGCCAGCAGCTTAACCTTGGGGCTGGCGGATGAGCAGTTCTTC. It translates to CASSLTLGLADEQFF.